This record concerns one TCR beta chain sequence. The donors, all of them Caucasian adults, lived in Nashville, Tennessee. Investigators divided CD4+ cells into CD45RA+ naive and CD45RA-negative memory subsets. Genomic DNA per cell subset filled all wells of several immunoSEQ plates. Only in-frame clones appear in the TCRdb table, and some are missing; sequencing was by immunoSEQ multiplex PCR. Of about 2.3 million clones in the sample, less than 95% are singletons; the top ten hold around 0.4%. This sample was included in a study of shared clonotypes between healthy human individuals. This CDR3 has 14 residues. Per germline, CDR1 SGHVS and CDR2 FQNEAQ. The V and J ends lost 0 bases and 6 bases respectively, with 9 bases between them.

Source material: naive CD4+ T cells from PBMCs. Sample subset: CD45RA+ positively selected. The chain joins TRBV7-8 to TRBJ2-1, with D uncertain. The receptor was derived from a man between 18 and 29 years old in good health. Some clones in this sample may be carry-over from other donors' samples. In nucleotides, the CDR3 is TGTGCCAGCAGCTTAGCTTACAGAGGCAATGAGCAGTTCTTC. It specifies CASSLAYRGNEQFF.